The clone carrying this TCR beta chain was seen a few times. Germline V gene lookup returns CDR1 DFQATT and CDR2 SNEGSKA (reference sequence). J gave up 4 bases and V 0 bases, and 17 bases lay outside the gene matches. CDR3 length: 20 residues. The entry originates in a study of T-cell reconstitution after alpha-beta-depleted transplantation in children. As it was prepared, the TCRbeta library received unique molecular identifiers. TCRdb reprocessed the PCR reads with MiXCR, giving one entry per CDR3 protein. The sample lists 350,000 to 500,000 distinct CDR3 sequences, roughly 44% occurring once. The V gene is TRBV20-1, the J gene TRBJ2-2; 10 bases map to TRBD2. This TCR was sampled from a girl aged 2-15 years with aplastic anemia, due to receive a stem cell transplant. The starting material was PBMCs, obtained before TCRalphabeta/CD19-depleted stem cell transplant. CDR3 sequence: CSARDQFDLAGVRGTGELFF. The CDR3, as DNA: TGCAGTGCTAGAGATCAATTCGACCTAGCGGGAGTACGGGGCACCGGGGAGCTGTTTTTT.